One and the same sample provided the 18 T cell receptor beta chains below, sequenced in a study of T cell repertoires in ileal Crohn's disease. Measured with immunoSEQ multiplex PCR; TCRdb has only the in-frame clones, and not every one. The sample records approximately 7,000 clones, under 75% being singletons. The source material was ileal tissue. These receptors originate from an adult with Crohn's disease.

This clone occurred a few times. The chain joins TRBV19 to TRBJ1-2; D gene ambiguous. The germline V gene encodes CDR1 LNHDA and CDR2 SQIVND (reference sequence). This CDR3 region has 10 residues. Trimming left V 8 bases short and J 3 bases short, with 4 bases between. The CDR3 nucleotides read TGTGCCAGTTCGGACTATGGCTACACCTTC. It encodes CASSDYGYTF.

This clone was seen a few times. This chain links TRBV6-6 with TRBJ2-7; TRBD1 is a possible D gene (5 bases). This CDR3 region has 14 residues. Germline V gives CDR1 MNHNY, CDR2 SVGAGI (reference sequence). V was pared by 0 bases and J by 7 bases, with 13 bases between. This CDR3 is CASSYSFPAGEQYF. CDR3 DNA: TGTGCCAGCAGTTACTCTTTTCCGGCAGGGGAGCAGTACTTC.

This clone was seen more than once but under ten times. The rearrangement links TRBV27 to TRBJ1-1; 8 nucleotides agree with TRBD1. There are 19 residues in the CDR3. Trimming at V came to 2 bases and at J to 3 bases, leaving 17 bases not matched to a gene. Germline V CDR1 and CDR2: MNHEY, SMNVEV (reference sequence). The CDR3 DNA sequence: TGTGCCAGCAGTTTAAGGCTTGCCAGGGGGCGGACCGGAGACACTGAAGCTTTCTTT. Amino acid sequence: CASSLRLARGRTGDTEAFF.

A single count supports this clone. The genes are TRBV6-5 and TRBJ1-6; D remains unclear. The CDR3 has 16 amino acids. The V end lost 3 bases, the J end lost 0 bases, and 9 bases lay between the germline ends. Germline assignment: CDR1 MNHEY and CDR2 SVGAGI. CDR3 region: CASSYDGSSYNSPLHF. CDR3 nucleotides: TGTGCCAGCAGTTATGACGGGAGCTCCTATAATTCACCCCTCCACTTT.

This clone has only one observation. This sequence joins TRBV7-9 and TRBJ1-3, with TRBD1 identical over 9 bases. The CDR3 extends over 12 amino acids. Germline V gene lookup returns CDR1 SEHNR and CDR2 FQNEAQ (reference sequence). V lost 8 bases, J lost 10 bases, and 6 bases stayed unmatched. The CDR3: CASGGGQGTIYF. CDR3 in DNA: TGTGCCAGCGGAGGCGGACAGGGGACCATATATTTT.

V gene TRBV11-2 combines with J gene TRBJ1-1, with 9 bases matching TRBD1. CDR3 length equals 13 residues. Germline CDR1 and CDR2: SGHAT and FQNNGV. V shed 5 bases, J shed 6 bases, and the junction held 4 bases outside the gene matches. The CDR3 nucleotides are TGTGCCAGCAGCCTTGACAGGGGGGCTGAAGCTTTCTTT. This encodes CASSLDRGAEAFF.

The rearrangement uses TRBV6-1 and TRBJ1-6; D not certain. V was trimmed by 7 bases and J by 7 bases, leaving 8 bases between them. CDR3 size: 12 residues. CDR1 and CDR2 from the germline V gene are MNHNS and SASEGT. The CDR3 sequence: CASMVQNSPLHF. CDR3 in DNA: TGTGCCAGCATGGTCCAGAATTCACCCCTCCACTTT.

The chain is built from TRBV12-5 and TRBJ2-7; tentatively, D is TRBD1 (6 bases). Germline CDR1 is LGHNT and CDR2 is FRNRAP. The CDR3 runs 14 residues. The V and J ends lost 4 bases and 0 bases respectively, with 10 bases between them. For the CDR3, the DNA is TGTGCTAGTGGTTCAAGGGGGTCCTCCTACGAGCAGTACTTC. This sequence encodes CASGSRGSSYEQYF. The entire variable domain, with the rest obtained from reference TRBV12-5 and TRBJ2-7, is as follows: DARVTQTPRHKVTEMGQEVTMRCQPILGHNTVFWYRQTMMQGLELLAYFRNRAPLDDSGMPKDRFSAEMPDATLATLKIQPSEPRDSAVYFCASGSRGSSYEQYFGPGTRLTVT.

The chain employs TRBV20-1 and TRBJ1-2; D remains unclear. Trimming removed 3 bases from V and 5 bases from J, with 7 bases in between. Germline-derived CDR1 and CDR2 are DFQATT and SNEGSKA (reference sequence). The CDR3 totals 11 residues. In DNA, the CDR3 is TGCAGTGCTAGCTCACTATATGGCTACACCTTC. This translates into CSASSLYGYTF.

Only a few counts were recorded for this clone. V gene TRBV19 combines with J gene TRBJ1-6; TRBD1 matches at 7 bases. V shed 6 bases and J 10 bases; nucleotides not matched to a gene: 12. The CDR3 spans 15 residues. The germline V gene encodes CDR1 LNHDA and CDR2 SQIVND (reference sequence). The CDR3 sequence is CASRDRDSRGSPLHF. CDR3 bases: TGTGCCAGTAGGGACCGGGACAGCAGAGGATCACCCCTCCACTTT.

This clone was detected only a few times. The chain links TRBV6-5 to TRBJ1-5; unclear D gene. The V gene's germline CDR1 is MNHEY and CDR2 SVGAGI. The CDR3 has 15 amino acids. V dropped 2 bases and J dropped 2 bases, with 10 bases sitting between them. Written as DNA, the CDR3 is TGTGCCAGCAGTTACAACCGGTTCGGCAATCAGCCCCAGCATTTT. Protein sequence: CASSYNRFGNQPQHF.

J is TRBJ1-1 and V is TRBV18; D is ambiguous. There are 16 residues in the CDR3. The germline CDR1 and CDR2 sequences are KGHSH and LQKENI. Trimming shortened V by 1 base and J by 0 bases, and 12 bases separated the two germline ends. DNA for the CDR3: TGTGCCAGCTCACCACTCCTCGCGTCGATGAACACTGAAGCTTTCTTT. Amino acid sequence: CASSPLLASMNTEAFF.

The CDR3 protein is CASSLWGGQSYEQYF. The CDR3, as DNA: TGTGCCAGCAGTTTATGGGGGGGGCAGTCCTACGAGCAGTACTTC. The chain carries TRBV28 and TRBJ2-7; a possible D gene is TRBD2 (7 bases). The CDR3 extends over 15 amino acids. V was clipped by 0 bases and J by 1 base, with 10 bases between them. Germline V lookup: CDR1 MDHEN, CDR2 SYDVKM. Together with reference TRBV28 and TRBJ2-7, the CDR3 gives the full variable domain: DVKVTQSSRYLVKRTGEKVFLECVQDMDHENMFWYRQDPGLGLRLIYFSYDVKMKEKGDIPEGYSVSREKKERFSLILESASTNQTSMYLCASSLWGGQSYEQYFGPGTRLTVT.

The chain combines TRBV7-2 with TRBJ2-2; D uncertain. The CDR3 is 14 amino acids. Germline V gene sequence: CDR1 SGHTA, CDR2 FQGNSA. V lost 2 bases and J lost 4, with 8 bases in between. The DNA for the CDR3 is TGTGCCAGCAGCTTATACGCGCCCACCGGGGAGCTGTTTTTT. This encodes CASSLYAPTGELFF. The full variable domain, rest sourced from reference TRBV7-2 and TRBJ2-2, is GAGVSQSPSNKVTEKGKDVELRCDPISGHTALYWYRQSLGQGLEFLIYFQGNSAPDKSGLPSDRFSAERTGGSVSTLTIQRTQQEDSAVYLCASSLYAPTGELFFGEGSRLTVL.

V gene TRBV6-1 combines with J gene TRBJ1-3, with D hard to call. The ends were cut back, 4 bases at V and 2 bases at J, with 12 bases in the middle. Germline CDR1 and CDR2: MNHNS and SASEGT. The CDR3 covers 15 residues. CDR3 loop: CASSAIWGAGNTIYF. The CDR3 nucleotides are TGTGCCAGCAGTGCGATTTGGGGAGCTGGAAACACCATATATTTT.

CDR3 in amino acids: CSPVRSVQPQHF. The DNA for the CDR3 is TGCAGCCCTGTTCGTTCGGTTCAGCCCCAGCATTTT. The chain is built from TRBV29-1 and TRBJ1-5, with no clear D. V was clipped by 8 bases and J by 6 bases, with 14 bases between them. The CDR3 runs to 12 residues. The V gene's germline CDR1 is SQVTM and CDR2 ANQGSEA.

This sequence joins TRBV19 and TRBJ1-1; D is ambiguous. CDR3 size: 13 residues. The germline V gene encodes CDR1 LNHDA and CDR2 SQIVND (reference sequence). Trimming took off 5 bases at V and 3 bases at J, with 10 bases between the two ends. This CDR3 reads CASSPPGDTEAFF. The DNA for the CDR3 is TGTGCCAGTAGTCCCCCGGGAGACACTGAAGCTTTCTTT.

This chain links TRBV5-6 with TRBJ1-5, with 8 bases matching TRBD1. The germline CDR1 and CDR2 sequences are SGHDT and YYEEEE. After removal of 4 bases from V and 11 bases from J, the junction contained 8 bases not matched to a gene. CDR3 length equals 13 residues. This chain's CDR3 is CASSRLQGATQHF. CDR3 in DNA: TGTGCCAGCAGCCGCCTCCAGGGGGCGACCCAGCATTTT.